The text below deals with one TCR beta chain. These data belong to a study of control samples from healthy donors and cancer patients. Repertoires were generated with immunoSEQ multiplex PCR, while TCRdb's copy carries only in-frame clones and drops some. The sample totals fewer than 250,000 clones; its top ten clones hold approximately 2.2%. The receptor was isolated from a woman under 40 in good health. Sequences were obtained from blood.

In DNA, the CDR3 is TGTGCCATCAGTGCTACCACAGATACGCAGTATTTT. As protein: CAISATTDTQYF. V is TRBV10-3 and J is TRBJ2-3; D remains unclear. The V end was cut by 4 bases, the J end by 2 bases, with 4 bases between. Germline values: CDR1 ENHRY, CDR2 SYGVKD. This CDR3 is built from 12 residues.